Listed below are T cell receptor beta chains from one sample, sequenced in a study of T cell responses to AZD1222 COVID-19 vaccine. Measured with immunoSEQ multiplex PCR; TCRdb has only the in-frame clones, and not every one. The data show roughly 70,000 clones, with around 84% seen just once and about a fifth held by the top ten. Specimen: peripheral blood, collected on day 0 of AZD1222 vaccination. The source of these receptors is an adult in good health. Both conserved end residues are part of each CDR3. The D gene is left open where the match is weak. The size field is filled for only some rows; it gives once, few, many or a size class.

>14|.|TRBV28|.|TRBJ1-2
TGTGCCAGCAGTTCTCTAGGGACCCTGGGTGGCTACACCTTC
CASSSLGTLGGYTF
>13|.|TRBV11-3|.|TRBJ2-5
TGTGCCAGCAGCTTAGAGTTCCAAGAGACCCAGTACTTC
CASSLEFQETQYF
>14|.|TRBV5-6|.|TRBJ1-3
TGTGCCAGCAGTCCCCTGGACCCCGGAAACACCATATATTTT
CASSPLDPGNTIYF
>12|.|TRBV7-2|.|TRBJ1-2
TGTGCCAGCAGCCTCGAGGTCGGAGGCTACACCTTC
CASSLEVGGYTF
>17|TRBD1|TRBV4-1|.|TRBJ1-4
TGCGCCAGCAGCCAAATCCGGGACAGGGGTTCTAATGAAAAACTGTTTTTT
CASSQIRDRGSNEKLFF
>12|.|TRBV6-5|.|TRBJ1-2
TGTGCCAGCAGTCGGACGCCCTATGGCTACACCTTC
CASSRTPYGYTF
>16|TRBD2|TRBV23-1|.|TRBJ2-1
TGCGCCAGCAGTCAATCTCTAGCGGGATCGACAAATGAGCAGTTCTTC
CASSQSLAGSTNEQFF
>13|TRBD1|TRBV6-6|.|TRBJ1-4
TGTGCCAGCAGGTGGACAGGGACTGAAAAACTGTTTTTT
CASRWTGTEKLFF
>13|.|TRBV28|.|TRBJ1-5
TGTGCCAGCCACCGCTCTAGTAATCAGCCCCAGCATTTT
CASHRSSNQPQHF
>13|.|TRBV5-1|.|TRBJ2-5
TGCGCCAGCAGCTGGGGGAGCCAAGAGACCCAGTACTTC
CASSWGSQETQYF
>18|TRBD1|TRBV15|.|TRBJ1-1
TGTGCCACCAGCAGAGAGGGGACAGGGTTTGAAGCGAACACTGAAGCTTTCTTT
CATSREGTGFEANTEAFF
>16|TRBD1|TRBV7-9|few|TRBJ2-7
TGTGCCAGCAGCTTAATAGGCGGCAGGGGGCGGTACGAGCAGTACTTC
CASSLIGGRGRYEQYF
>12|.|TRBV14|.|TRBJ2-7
TGTGCCAGCAGTCTACACGCCTACGAGCAGTACTTC
CASSLHAYEQYF
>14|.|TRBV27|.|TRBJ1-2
TGTGCCAGCCGCGGAAGACAGCGGGGATATGGCTACACCTTC
CASRGRQRGYGYTF
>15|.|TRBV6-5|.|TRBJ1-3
TGTGCCAGCAGTTCACAGGTGACCTCTGGAAACACCATATATTTT
CASSSQVTSGNTIYF
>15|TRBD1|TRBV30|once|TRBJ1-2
TGTGCCTGGAGTGCTGCGGACAGGGGTAACTATGGCTACACCTTC
CAWSAADRGNYGYTF
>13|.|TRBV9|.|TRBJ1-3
TGTGCCAGCAGCGTAGTGGGAGAGGGCACCATATATTTT
CASSVVGEGTIYF
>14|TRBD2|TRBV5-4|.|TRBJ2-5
TGTGCCAGCAGCTTGGTCGGGGGGCAAGAGACCCAGTACTTC
CASSLVGGQETQYF
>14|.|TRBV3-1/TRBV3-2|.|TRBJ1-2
TGTGCCAGCAGCCAACAGGGACGGACCTATGGCTACACCTTC
CASSQQGRTYGYTF
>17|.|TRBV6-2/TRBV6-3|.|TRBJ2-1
TGTGCCAGCAGTGCGGGGAAGGCCGTAACATACTACAATGAGCAGTTCTTC
CASSAGKAVTYYNEQFF
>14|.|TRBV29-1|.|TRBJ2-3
TGCAGCGTTGCACAGGGTCATACCACAGATACGCAGTATTTT
CSVAQGHTTDTQYF
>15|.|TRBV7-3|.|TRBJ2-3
TGTGCCAGCAGCAGGGGACTTTACCTCACAGATACGCAGTATTTT
CASSRGLYLTDTQYF
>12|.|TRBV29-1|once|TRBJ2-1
TGCAGCGGCGGGACTGTCTTCAATGAGCAGTTCTTC
CSGGTVFNEQFF
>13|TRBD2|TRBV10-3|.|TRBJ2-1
TGTGCCACCGGGACTAGCGGGGGCAATGAGCAGTTCTTC
CATGTSGGNEQFF
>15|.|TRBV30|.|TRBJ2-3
TGTGCCTGGAACCGTGGGGGGCCTGGCACAGATACGCAGTATTTT
CAWNRGGPGTDTQYF
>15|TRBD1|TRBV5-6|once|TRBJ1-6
TGTGCCAGCAGCTTCCCGACAGGGAATAATTCACCCCTCCACTTT
CASSFPTGNNSPLHF
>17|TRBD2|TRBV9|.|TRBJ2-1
TGTGCCAGCAGCGTAGATCCGACTAGCGGGGTGAGCAATGAGCAGTTCTTC
CASSVDPTSGVSNEQFF
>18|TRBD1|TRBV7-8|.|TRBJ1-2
TGTGCCAGCAGCCCTAGGGAGGGACAGGGGGCCTCATACTATGGCTACACCTTC
CASSPREGQGASYYGYTF
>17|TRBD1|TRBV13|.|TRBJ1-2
TGTGCCAGCAGCTCCCTCCAAAGGGACAGGGTCAACTATGGCTACACCTTC
CASSSLQRDRVNYGYTF
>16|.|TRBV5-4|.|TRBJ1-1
TGTGCCAGCAGCCCCCGAGATGGAGGGTCAAACACTGAAGCTTTCTTT
CASSPRDGGSNTEAFF
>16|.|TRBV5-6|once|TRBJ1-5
TGTGCCAGCAGCTTGGGCACAGGGAGAAGCAATCAGCCCCAGCATTTT
CASSLGTGRSNQPQHF
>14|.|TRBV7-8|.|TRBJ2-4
TGTGCCAGCAGCTTGGTCGACAGTAAAAACATTCAGTACTTC
CASSLVDSKNIQYF
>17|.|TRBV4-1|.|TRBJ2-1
TGCGCCAGCAGCCAGGGGGGACTGGCGAGCTCCTACAATGAGCAGTTCTTC
CASSQGGLASSYNEQFF
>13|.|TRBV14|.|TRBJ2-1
TGTGCCAGTACCGGGGGAACCGACAATGAGCAGTTCTTC
CASTGGTDNEQFF
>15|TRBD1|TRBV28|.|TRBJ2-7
TGTGCCAGCAGGCCTTCCGGGACAGGGGGGCACGAGCAGTACTTC
CASRPSGTGGHEQYF
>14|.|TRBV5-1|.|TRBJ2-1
TGCGCCAGCACCGAAACAGGAGCTAACAATGAGCAGTTCTTC
CASTETGANNEQFF
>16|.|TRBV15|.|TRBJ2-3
TGTGCCACCAGCCCCCTCGGGACGGTTAGCACAGATACGCAGTATTTT
CATSPLGTVSTDTQYF
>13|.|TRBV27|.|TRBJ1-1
TGTGCCAGCAGTTTTTACGGACAAGCTGAAGCTTTCTTT
CASSFYGQAEAFF
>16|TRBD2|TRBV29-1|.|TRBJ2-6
TGCAGCGTTCGTAGTACTAGCGGGGTTGGGGCCAACGTCCTGACTTTC
CSVRSTSGVGANVLTF
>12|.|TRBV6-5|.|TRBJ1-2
TGTGCCAGCAGGACTGTCGTCTATGGCTACACCTTC
CASRTVVYGYTF
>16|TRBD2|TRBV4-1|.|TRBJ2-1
TGCGCCAGCAGCCTCTGGACTAGCGGGGGCCCCAATGAGCAGTTCTTC
CASSLWTSGGPNEQFF
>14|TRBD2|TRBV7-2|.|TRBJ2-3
TGTGCCAGCAGCCTGGGCGGGAGTTCAGATACGCAGTATTTT
CASSLGGSSDTQYF
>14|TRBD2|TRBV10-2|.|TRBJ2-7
TGCGCCACTGGGGGGGACCTAGGCTCCTACGAGCAGTACTTC
CATGGDLGSYEQYF
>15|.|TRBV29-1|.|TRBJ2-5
TGCAGCGTTGAATTGGAGGGACACCGGGGAGAGACCCAGTACTTC
CSVELEGHRGETQYF
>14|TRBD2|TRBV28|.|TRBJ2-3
TGTGCCAGCAGCCGGGGGGGGAACACAGATACGCAGTATTTT
CASSRGGNTDTQYF
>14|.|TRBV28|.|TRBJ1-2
TGTGCCAGCAGTCCCGAGGGACCGCCTTATGGCTACACCTTC
CASSPEGPPYGYTF
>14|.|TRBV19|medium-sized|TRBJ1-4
TGTGCCAGTCATAAACAGGGATTGGGTGAAAAACTGTTTTTT
CASHKQGLGEKLFF
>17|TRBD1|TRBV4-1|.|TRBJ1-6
TGCGCCAGCAGCCAAGTGGGACAGGGGATACATAATTCACCCCTCCACTTT
CASSQVGQGIHNSPLHF
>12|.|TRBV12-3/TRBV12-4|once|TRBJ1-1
TGTGCCAGCAGTTTATCGGGGGGGGAAGCTTTCTTT
CASSLSGGEAFF
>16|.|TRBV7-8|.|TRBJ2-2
TGTGCCAGCAGCCCGCGGCTGTCAGGGAAAATCGGGGAGCTGTTTTTT
CASSPRLSGKIGELFF
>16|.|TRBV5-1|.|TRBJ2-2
TGCGCCAGCAGCTTTCTCCAGGTCCAGAACACCGGGGAGCTGTTTTTT
CASSFLQVQNTGELFF
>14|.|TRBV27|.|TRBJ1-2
TGTGCCAGCAGTTTATCTGCCAGCCTCTATGGCTACACCTTC
CASSLSASLYGYTF
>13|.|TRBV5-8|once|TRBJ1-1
TGTGCCAGCACTTTCCAAGGGGCGGGTGAAGCTTTCTTT
CASTFQGAGEAFF